A single sample is the source of the 4 T cell receptor beta chains below, sequenced in a study of beta chain features in type 1 diabetes. cDNA synthesis used the whole RNA isolate, giving expressed TCRB sequences. Clones were read by immunoSEQ multiplex PCR, and TCRdb kept only the in-frame ones, dropping some. The repertoire holds about 150,000 clones, 11% seen once, with about 1.9% in the top ten. Sequenced input: central memory CD4+ T cells from blood. These receptor sequences come from a man aged 18 to 29 in good health.

The chain recombines TRBV7-2 with TRBJ2-7; 15 bases are a match to TRBD2. Germline CDR1 SGHTA, CDR2 FQGNSA. The V segment lost 5 bases and the J segment 4 bases; nucleotides outside the gene matches: 3. This CDR3 has 15 amino acids. The CDR3 nucleotides read TGTGCCAGCAGCCCGGGACTAGCGGGAGGTTACGAGCAGTACTTC. This sequence encodes CASSPGLAGGYEQYF.

Many counts were recorded for this clone. The chain is built from TRBV7-2 and TRBJ2-3, with D tentatively TRBD2 (6 bases). V shed 2 bases and J shed 4 bases, with 10 bases lying between them. Germline values: CDR1 SGHTA, CDR2 FQGNSA. The CDR3 length is 14 residues. CDR3 sequence (DNA): TGTGCCAGCAGCTTAATGGGGGGTTCAGATACGCAGTATTTT. Protein: CASSLMGGSDTQYF.

The V and J genes are TRBV7-3 and TRBJ1-6, with no clear D. The V end was cut by 5 bases, the J end by 3 bases, with 11 bases between. The CDR3 covers 15 residues. Germline V CDR1 and CDR2: SGHTA, FQGTGA. CDR3 region: CASSLLSNYNSPLHF. Written as DNA, the CDR3 is TGTGCCAGCAGCCTCTTATCTAACTATAATTCACCCCTCCACTTT.

V usage is TRBV9 and J usage is TRBJ2-3; perhaps TRBD1 as D (6 bases). The CDR3 is 15 amino acids. Germline values: CDR1 SGDLS, CDR2 YYNGEE. Trimming left V 0 bases short and J 2 bases short, with 10 bases between. CDR3 sequence: CASSVDGGNTDTQYF. The CDR3 nucleotides are TGTGCCAGCAGCGTAGATGGGGGCAACACAGATACGCAGTATTTT.